These 23 T cell receptor beta chains originate from one sample sequenced in a study of CD8+CD57+ T cells in acquired aplastic anemia listed by TCRdb under 2018. Flow cytometry had shown CD8+CD57+ cell expansion in the patients selected for sequencing. Sequenced on an Illumina HiSeq 2000. TCR beta VDJ combination and CDR3 sequence profiling used genomic DNA as the template. The public reads were quality trimmed at Q25 with fastp and then assembled into clones with MiXCR by TCRdb, keeping productive beta chains. Entries are consolidated by CDR3 protein sequence, retaining the most common genes and DNA. This sample gives about 260,000 distinct CDR3 sequences in total; roughly 82% of them show up just once. Around 40% of the sample lies in the top ten. Sequencing was done on a sample of sorted CD4+, CD8+, or CD8+CD57+ T cells (not recorded which) from PBMCs. These receptor sequences come from a human donor with aplastic anemia.

The table lists this clonotype with a few counts. The gene calls are TRBV7-2 and TRBJ2-5; D is ambiguous. From germline, CDR1 is SGHTA and CDR2 FQGNSA. Trimming took 3 bases from V and 3 from J, leaving 8 bases between them. This CDR3 is 13 amino acids long. DNA for the CDR3: TGTGCCAGCAGCTTTACGGTGGAAGAGACCCAGTACTTC. This sequence encodes CASSFTVEETQYF.

This clonotype was seen a single time. This chain connects TRBV9 to TRBJ2-1; D might be TRBD1 or TRBD2, each matching 6 bases. This CDR3 has 15 residues. The germline V gene has CDR1 SGDLS and CDR2 YYNGEE. Trimming cost V 0 bases and J 7 bases, with 14 bases left between them. The CDR3 DNA reads TGTGCCAGCAGCGTAGATTGGGGGGCTGGGAATGAGCAGTTCTTC. As protein: CASSVDWGAGNEQFF. The full variable domain, its missing parts supplied by reference TRBV9 and TRBJ2-1, is DSGVTQTPKHLITATGQRVTLRCSPRSGDLSVYWYQQSLDQGLQFLIQYYNGEERAKGNILERFSAQQFPDLHSELNLSSLELGDSALYFCASSVDWGAGNEQFFGPGTRLTVL.

The chain recombines TRBV20-1 with TRBJ2-5; TRBD1 or TRBD2 may be the D gene (6 bases each). Germline V gene data show CDR1 as DFQATT and CDR2 as SNEGSKA (reference sequence). The CDR3 covers 16 residues. Trimming shortened V by 4 bases and J by 5 bases, and 23 bases separated the two germline ends. The CDR3 sequence is CSATTLQTGGGETQYF. The CDR3 DNA reads TGCAGTGCTACTACCCTTCAGACAGGAGGAGGGGAGACCCAGTACTTC.

This rearrangement joins TRBV2 to TRBJ1-2, with 9 nucleotides matching TRBD1. The germline gives CDR1 SNHLY, CDR2 FYNNEI. Unmatched junction bases numbered 8, after V lost 6 bases and J lost 3 bases. This CDR3 is built from 15 residues. Here the CDR3 reads CASSKDRGLDYGYTF. As DNA, the CDR3 is TGTGCCAGCAGCAAGGACAGGGGCTTGGACTATGGCTACACCTTC.

The rearrangement uses TRBV19 and TRBJ1-3; tentative D call: TRBD1 (6 bases). CDR3 length: 14 amino acids. The germline V gene encodes CDR1 LNHDA and CDR2 SQIVND (reference sequence). The germline V and J ends were trimmed by 10 bases and 3 bases, with 16 bases remaining between them. This CDR3 reads CAMLTGGIGNTIYF. As DNA, the CDR3 is TGTGCCATGTTGACAGGTGGAATTGGAAACACCATATATTTT.

This chain uses TRBV5-4 with TRBJ2-3; 7 bases align to TRBD2. V lost 4 bases, J lost 0 bases, and 11 bases stayed unmatched. The CDR3 has 17 amino acids. Germline V gene lookup returns CDR1 SGHNT and CDR2 YYREEE (reference sequence). CDR3 protein: CASSPVGGDASTDTQYF. CDR3 DNA: TGTGCCAGCAGCCCGGTGGGAGGGGATGCTAGCACAGATACGCAGTATTTT. Variable domain in full (rest from reference TRBV5-4 and TRBJ2-3): ETGVTQSPTHLIKTRGQQVTLRCSSQSGHNTVSWYQQALGQGPQFIFQYYREEENGRGNFPPRFSGLQFPNYSSELNVNALELDDSALYLCASSPVGGDASTDTQYFGPGTRLTVL.

As to this clonotype: This is likely a read error, given that the CDR3 carries no conserved phenylalanine or tryptophan at its end. In DNA form, the CDR3 reads TGCAGCGTTGTGAGCGGGACCTACGAGCAGTACCTC. Protein product: CSVVSGTYEQYL. The V call is TRBV29-1, the J call TRBJ2-7, with 7 bases matching TRBD2. The germline CDR1 and CDR2 sequences are SQVTM and ANQGSEA. The CDR3 length is 12 residues. With 4 bases clipped from V and 2 bases from J, the junction kept 2 bases outside the gene matches.

This chain links TRBV20-1 with TRBJ1-5, with a weak D call TRBD1 (6 bases). Trimming left V 3 bases short and J 11 bases short, with 17 bases between. From germline, CDR1 is DFQATT and CDR2 SNEGSKA (reference sequence). The CDR3 length is 13 residues. DNA of the CDR3: TGCAGTGCTAGGCACAGGGCTTTGAAAACCCAGCATTTT. Protein: CSARHRALKTQHF.

The chain employs TRBV9 and TRBJ1-6, with 7 positions matching TRBD1. The CDR3 consists of 14 residues. CDR1 and CDR2 from the germline V gene are SGDLS and YYNGEE. V lost 3 bases and J lost 19; bases outside the gene matches: 16. For the CDR3, the DNA is TGTGCCAGCAGCGCAGAGGGACAGAGCACAGATACGCACTTT. It codes for CASSAEGQSTDTHF.

This clonotype has more than one count but fewer than ten. This rearrangement joins TRBV9 to TRBJ2-7; D may be TRBD1 (5 bases). CDR3 length: 18 amino acids. Trimming pared 4 bases from V and 1 base from J, leaving 24 bases between. The germline V gene encodes CDR1 SGDLS and CDR2 YYNGEE. CDR3 nucleotide sequence: TGTGCCAGCAGCTTTCGGCCAGACGCGACAGCCCTTTCCTACGAGCAGTACGTC. This gives the protein CASSFRPDATALSYEQYV.

As regards this clonotype: The missing conserved phenylalanine or tryptophan at the end of this CDR3 makes a read error likely. No DNA is shown, since the ends of the CDR3 on it are uncertain; the CDR3 is the one TCRdb lists. The chain uses TRBV7-9 and TRBJ2-3. The CDR3 comprises 12 residues, both ends counted. Germline V lookup: CDR1 SEHNR, CDR2 FQNEAQ (reference sequence). CDR3 residues: CASSLGADTDTH.

This clonotype was seen a single time. Its ends do not fully match the called genes, so a read error is possible. The chain links TRBV15 to TRBJ2-3, with 7 bases lining up with TRBD1. The end of the DNA is better explained by TRBJ2-5, so the J call may be wrong. The CDR3 has 14 amino acids. Germline V gene lookup returns CDR1 LNHNV and CDR2 YYDKDF (reference sequence). The DNA for the CDR3 is TGTGCCAGCAGCACCCGACAGGGACAAGGTACCCAGTACTTC. It yields the protein CASSTRQGQGTQYF.

This clonotype was seen just once. V gene TRBV7-2 combines with J gene TRBJ2-7; no firm D call. Trimming shortened V by 2 bases and J by 1 base, and 12 bases separated the two germline ends. Germline assignment: CDR1 SGHTA and CDR2 FQGNSA. The CDR3 consists of 15 residues. This chain's CDR3 is CASSLWVALSYEQYV. DNA of the CDR3: TGTGCCAGCAGCTTATGGGTAGCCCTTTCCTACGAGCAGTACGTC.

The chain recombines TRBV7-6 with TRBJ2-3; 11 bases fit TRBD2. The V gene end was trimmed by 5 bases and the J gene end by 2 bases; junction bases not matched to a gene: 6. CDR1 SGHVS and CDR2 FNYEAQ come from the germline V gene. This CDR3 contains 16 residues. Here the CDR3 reads CASSLTLAGVTDTQYF. The CDR3 region has the DNA TGTGCCAGCAGCCTAACACTAGCGGGGGTCACAGATACGCAGTATTTT.

This clonotype was observed a single time. The CDR3 region has the DNA TGTGCCAGCAGCTACAGGGAGAGTTATTCACCCCTCCACTTT. Its protein product is CASSYRESYSPLHF. The chain is built from TRBV7-9 and TRBJ1-6; D might be TRBD1 (6 bases). Germline values: CDR1 SEHNR, CDR2 FQNEAQ (reference sequence). The CDR3 has 14 amino acids. Deletions cut 4 bases from V and 8 bases from J, with 12 bases between.

Of note for this clonotype: Since the CDR3 does not end with the conserved phenylalanine or tryptophan, this likely comes from a read error. The DNA is left out, because the CDR3 cannot be placed on it with certainty; the CDR3 is given as TCRdb lists it. The V call is TRBV7-9, the J call TRBJ2-3; the table calls TRBD1, which could not be checked here. The germline V gene has CDR1 SEHNR and CDR2 FQNEAQ (reference sequence). The CDR3 is 12 residues long, ends included. The CDR3 region is CASSPGPDNQCY.

This clonotype was counted ten times or more. The V and J genes are TRBV4-3 and TRBJ1-6; 8 nucleotides line up with TRBD1. V trimming: 1 base; J trimming: 7 bases; junction bases outside the gene matches: 3. The CDR3 contains 15 residues. Looked up from germline, CDR1 is LGHNA and CDR2 is YSLEER. The CDR3 DNA is TGCGCCAGCAGCCAAGGGTCAGGGGGCAATTCACCCCTCCACTTT. Its protein product is CASSQGSGGNSPLHF.

This chain joins TRBV15 and TRBJ1-1; D unresolved. Trimming removed 3 bases from V and 0 bases from J, with 8 bases in between. This CDR3 comprises 14 residues. The germline V gene has CDR1 LNHNV and CDR2 YYDKDF (reference sequence). CDR3 sequence: CATSRDPLNTEAFF. The DNA of the CDR3 is TGTGCCACCAGCAGGGACCCATTGAACACTGAAGCTTTCTTT. Based on the CDR3 plus reference TRBV15 and TRBJ1-1, the full variable domain is DAMVIQNPRYQVTQFGKPVTLSCSQTLNHNVMYWYQQKSSQAPKLLFHYYDKDFNNEADTPDNFQSRRPNTSFCFLDIRSPGLGDTAMYLCATSRDPLNTEAFFGQGTRLTVV.

This clonotype was observed a few times. A junction end diverges from the germline sequence, so it may reflect a read error. The V call is TRBV9, the J call TRBJ1-5, with D unclear. This CDR3 is built from 14 residues. Germline V gene lookup returns CDR1 SGDLS and CDR2 YYNGEE. The DNA of the CDR3 is TGTGCCAGCAGCGTAGGTGTTGCAGATACGCAGTATTATTTT. Its protein product is CASSVGVADTQYYF.

V gene TRBV12-3 or TRBV12-4 combines with J gene TRBJ2-3, with 9 bases fitting TRBD2. The V and J ends lost 6 bases and 7 bases, in that order; junction bases with no gene match: 29. This CDR3 is built from 21 residues. DNA for the CDR3: TGTGCCAGCAGCTTTCAAAGAAGCGGGGGGAGCGATGAGCAGTTCTGGTATACGCAGTATTTT. Amino acid sequence: CASSFQRSGGSDEQFWYTQYF.

About this clonotype itself: Relative to the germline gene, one junction end is altered; a read error may explain this. This chain links TRBV9 with TRBJ1-2; D gene ambiguous. The CDR3 runs 15 residues. Germline CDR1 SGDLS, CDR2 YYNGEE. The CDR3 loop reads CASSVAAARNHGHTF. In nucleotides, the CDR3 is TGTGCCAGCAGCGTAGCAGCCGCCCGAAATCATGGCCACACCTTC.

Remarks on this clonotype: This likely comes from a read error, as the CDR3 has no conserved phenylalanine or tryptophan at its end. The limits of the CDR3 on the DNA are not certain, so only TCRdb's listed CDR3 is given. This rearrangement joins TRBV2 to TRBJ2-6; no check of the table's D call, TRBD2, against the DNA was made. Looked up from germline, CDR1 is SNHLY and CDR2 is FYNNEI. The CDR3 spans 16 amino acids, including both terminal residues. Here the CDR3 reads CASSLVPGELFFGEGS.

The rearrangement joins TRBV10-3 to TRBJ2-3, with D maybe TRBD1 (5 bases). Between the trimmed V and J ends, which lost 3 bases and 5 bases, there was a span of 12 bases. CDR1 and CDR2 (germline): ENHRY, SYGVKD. The CDR3 length is 14 residues. Here the CDR3 reads CAISDQGGEDTQYF. Here the CDR3 DNA reads TGTGCCATCAGTGACCAGGGTGGCGAAGATACGCAGTATTTT.